The 12 T cell receptor beta chains listed next were all sequenced from one sample in a study of shared clonotypes between healthy human individuals. The naive CD8 fraction comprised CD45RO-negative cells positively selected for CCR7 and excluded terminally differentiated effector memory CD45RA+ cells. Data came from immunoSEQ multiplex PCR; TCRdb stores just in-frame clones and leaves some out. The data contain around 2,000,000 clones, around 96% of them singletons. Sequenced sample: naive CD8+ T cells sorted from blood. These receptors originate from a man between 18 and 29 years old in good health.

The V call is TRBV7-9, the J call TRBJ2-7; 8 bases agree with TRBD2. Trimming removed 4 bases from V and 3 bases from J; junction bases left unmatched: 8. The CDR3 is made up of 15 amino acids. Germline V gene data show CDR1 as SEHNR and CDR2 as FQNEAQ (reference sequence). Here the CDR3 reads CASSSERELNYEQYF. CDR3 DNA sequence: TGTGCCAGCAGCTCCGAGCGGGAGTTGAACTACGAGCAGTACTTC. Combining the CDR3 with reference TRBV7-9 and TRBJ2-7 gives the whole variable domain DTGVSQNPRHKITKRGQNVTFRCDPISEHNRLYWYRQTLGQGPEFLTYFQNEAQLEKSRLLSDRFSAERPKGSFSTLEIQRTEQGDSAMYLCASSSERELNYEQYFGPGTRLTVT.

This sequence joins TRBV27 and TRBJ1-4; D gene ambiguous. Trimming cost V 1 base and J 0 bases, with 9 bases left between them. The CDR3 runs to 16 residues. The germline V gene has CDR1 MNHEY and CDR2 SMNVEV (reference sequence). The CDR3 region is CASSLFYTATNEKLFF. DNA for the CDR3: TGTGCCAGCAGTTTATTTTACACTGCAACTAATGAAAAACTGTTTTTT. The whole variable domain, remainder taken from reference TRBV27 and TRBJ1-4, is EAQVTQNPRYLITVTGKKLTVTCSQNMNHEYMSWYRQDPGLGLRQIYYSMNVEVTDKGDVPEGYKVSRKEKRNFPLILESPSPNQTSLYFCASSLFYTATNEKLFFGSGTQLSVL.

This rearrangement joins TRBV10-3 to TRBJ1-1; D is uncertain. The CDR3 extends over 16 amino acids. V lost 3 bases, J lost 3 bases, and 17 bases lay in between. Germline lookup yields CDR1 ENHRY and CDR2 SYGVKD. CDR3 residues: CAISDVGAEGDTEAFF. As DNA, the CDR3 is TGTGCCATCAGTGACGTAGGAGCGGAGGGCGACACTGAAGCTTTCTTT.

V and J are TRBV6-1 and TRBJ1-6; D is unresolved. The V gene lost 2 bases and the J gene lost 2 bases, with 16 bases spanning the gap. There are 18 residues in the CDR3. Germline V gene lookup returns CDR1 MNHNS and CDR2 SASEGT. CDR3 amino acids: CASSETFRVMPYNSPLHF. The CDR3, as DNA: TGTGCCAGCAGTGAAACGTTTAGGGTCATGCCCTATAATTCACCCCTCCACTTT.

The J gene is TRBJ2-1, the V gene TRBV6-5; D unclear. Deletions cut 2 bases from V and 9 bases from J, with 11 bases between. Germline V lookup: CDR1 MNHEY, CDR2 SVGAGI. This CDR3 contains 13 residues. DNA of the CDR3: TGTGCCAGCAGTTACAGCGACCCCAGTGAGCAGTTCTTC. As protein: CASSYSDPSEQFF.

The gene calls are TRBV5-6 and TRBJ2-1; D gene uncertain. CDR3 size: 14 residues. V was trimmed by 5 bases and J by 1 base, leaving 10 bases between them. Germline values: CDR1 SGHDT, CDR2 YYEEEE. The CDR3 protein is CASRSSLSYNEQFF. The CDR3 bases are TGTGCCAGCAGGAGCAGCCTGTCCTACAATGAGCAGTTCTTC.

The chain combines TRBV5-1 with TRBJ1-5; D ambiguous. V dropped 0 bases and J dropped 3 bases, with 10 bases sitting between them. The CDR3 covers 15 residues. Germline CDR1 reads SGHRS; CDR2 reads YFSETQ. The CDR3 DNA follows: TGCGCCAGCAGCTTGGAAGGCGAAACCAATCAGCCCCAGCATTTT. This codes for CASSLEGETNQPQHF. Full variable domain (remainder filled in from reference TRBV5-1 and TRBJ1-5): KAGVTQTPRYLIKTRGQQVTLSCSPISGHRSVSWYQQTPGQGLQFLFEYFSETQRNKGNFPGRFSGRQFSNSRSEMNVSTLELGDSALYLCASSLEGETNQPQHFGDGTRLSIL.

The V and J genes are TRBV5-1 and TRBJ1-2, with a possible D match to TRBD1 (5 bases). The CDR3 is 14 residues long. The V end lost 4 bases, the J end lost 4 bases, and 14 bases lay between the germline ends. CDR1 and CDR2 (germline): SGHRS, YFSETQ. Here the CDR3 reads CASSMDKSVYGYTF. The CDR3 DNA is TGCGCCAGCAGCATGGACAAATCTGTCTATGGCTACACCTTC.

The chain carries TRBV5-1 and TRBJ1-5; maybe TRBD1 (6 bases). Trimming pared 0 bases from V and 0 bases from J, leaving 19 bases between. CDR3 size: 19 residues. Germline V lookup: CDR1 SGHRS, CDR2 YFSETQ. DNA of the CDR3: TGCGCCAGCAGCTTGGAACCGGACAGAAAGGGGGTTAGCAATCAGCCCCAGCATTTT. Translation gives CASSLEPDRKGVSNQPQHF.

This clone was picked up a small number of times. The chain carries TRBV28 and TRBJ2-3; D remains ambiguous. V dropped 3 bases and J dropped 0 bases, with 10 bases sitting between them. The CDR3 spans 15 residues. CDR1 is MDHEN, CDR2 SYDVKM, per germline. CDR3 bases: TGTGCCAGCAGTTTTAGTACAGTTAGCACAGATACGCAGTATTTT. It codes for CASSFSTVSTDTQYF.

V usage is TRBV11-2 and J usage is TRBJ2-1, with D possibly being TRBD1 or TRBD2 (5 bases each). CDR1 and CDR2 (germline): SGHAT, FQNNGV. CDR3 length equals 15 residues. Trimming stripped 5 bases from V and 3 bases from J, with 14 bases between. The CDR3 sequence: CASSPELGDYNEQFF. Here the CDR3 DNA reads TGTGCCAGCAGCCCGGAACTAGGGGACTACAATGAGCAGTTCTTC.

The chain couples TRBV4-1 to TRBJ2-2; 10 bases line up with TRBD2. Germline-derived CDR1 and CDR2 are MGHRA and YSYEKL. J was trimmed by 2 bases and V by 1 base; bases with no gene match: 4. The CDR3 has 17 amino acids. Written as DNA, the CDR3 is TGCGCCAGCAGCCAAGTTCTAGCGGGAGCAAACACCGGGGAGCTGTTTTTT. This sequence encodes CASSQVLAGANTGELFF.